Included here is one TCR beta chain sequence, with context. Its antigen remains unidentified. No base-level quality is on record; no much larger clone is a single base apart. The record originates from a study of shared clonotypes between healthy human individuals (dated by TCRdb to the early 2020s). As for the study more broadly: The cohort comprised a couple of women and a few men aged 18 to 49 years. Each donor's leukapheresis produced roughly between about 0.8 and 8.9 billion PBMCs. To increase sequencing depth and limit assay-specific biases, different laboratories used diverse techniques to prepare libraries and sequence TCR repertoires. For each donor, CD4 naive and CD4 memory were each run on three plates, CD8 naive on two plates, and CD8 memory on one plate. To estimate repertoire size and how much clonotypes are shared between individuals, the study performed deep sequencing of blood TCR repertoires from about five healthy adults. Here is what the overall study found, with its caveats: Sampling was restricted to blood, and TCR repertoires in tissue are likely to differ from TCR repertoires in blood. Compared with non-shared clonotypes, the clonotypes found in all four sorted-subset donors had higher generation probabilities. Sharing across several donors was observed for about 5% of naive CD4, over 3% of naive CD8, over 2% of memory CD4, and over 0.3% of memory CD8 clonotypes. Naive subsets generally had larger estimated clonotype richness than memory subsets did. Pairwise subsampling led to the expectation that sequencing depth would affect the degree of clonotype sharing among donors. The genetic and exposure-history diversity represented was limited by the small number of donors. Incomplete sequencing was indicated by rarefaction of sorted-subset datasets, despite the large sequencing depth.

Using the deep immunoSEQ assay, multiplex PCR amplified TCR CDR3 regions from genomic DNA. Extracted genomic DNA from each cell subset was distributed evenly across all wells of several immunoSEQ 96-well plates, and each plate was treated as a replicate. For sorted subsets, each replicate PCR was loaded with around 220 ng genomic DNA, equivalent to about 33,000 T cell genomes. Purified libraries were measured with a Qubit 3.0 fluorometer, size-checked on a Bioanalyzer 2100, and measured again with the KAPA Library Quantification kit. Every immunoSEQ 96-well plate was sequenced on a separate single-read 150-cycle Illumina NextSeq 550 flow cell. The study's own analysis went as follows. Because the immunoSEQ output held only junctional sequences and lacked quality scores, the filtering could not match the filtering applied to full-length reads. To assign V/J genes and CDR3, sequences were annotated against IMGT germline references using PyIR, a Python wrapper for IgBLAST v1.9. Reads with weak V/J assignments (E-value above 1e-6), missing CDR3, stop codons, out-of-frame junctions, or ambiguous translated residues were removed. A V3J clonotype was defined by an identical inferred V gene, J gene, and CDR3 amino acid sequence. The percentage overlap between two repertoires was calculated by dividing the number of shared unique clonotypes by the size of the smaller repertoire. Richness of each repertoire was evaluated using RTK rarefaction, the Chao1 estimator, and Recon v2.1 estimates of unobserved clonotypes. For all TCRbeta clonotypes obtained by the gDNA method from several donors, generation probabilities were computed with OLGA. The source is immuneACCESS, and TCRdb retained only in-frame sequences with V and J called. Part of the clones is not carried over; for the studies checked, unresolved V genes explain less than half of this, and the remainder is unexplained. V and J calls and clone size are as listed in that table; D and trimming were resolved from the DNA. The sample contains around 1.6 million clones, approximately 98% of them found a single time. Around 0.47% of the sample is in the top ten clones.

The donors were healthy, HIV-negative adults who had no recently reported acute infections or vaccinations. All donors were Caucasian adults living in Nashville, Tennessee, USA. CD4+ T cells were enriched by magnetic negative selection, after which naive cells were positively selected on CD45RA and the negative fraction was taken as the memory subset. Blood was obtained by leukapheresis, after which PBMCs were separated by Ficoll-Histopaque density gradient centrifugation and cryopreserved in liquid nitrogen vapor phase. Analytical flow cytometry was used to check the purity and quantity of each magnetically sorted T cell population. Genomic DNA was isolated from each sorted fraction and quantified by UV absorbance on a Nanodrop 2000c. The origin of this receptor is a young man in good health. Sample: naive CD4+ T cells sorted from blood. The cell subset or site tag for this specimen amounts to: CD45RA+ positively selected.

DNA sequence: TGTGCCAGCAGTTTCCCCTTGGAAGGGCCCCGGCCTCAGCCCCAGCATTTT. It encodes CASSFPLEGPRPQPQHF. The receptor chain draws on TRBV27 and TRBJ1-5; the D gene cannot be resolved reliably. Including cysteine and phenylalanine, the CDR3 has 17 amino acids. Here the CDR3 DNA is all that survives: 51 bases in frame from base 1. CDR1 and CDR2, looked up from the germline V gene (reference sequence), are MNHEY and SMNVEV. The trim is 3 bases for V and 6 bases for J, with a gap of 21 bases between the germline ends.